Following are 30 T cell receptor beta chains from one sample sequenced in a study of blood T cell repertoires in COVID-19. Data came from immunoSEQ multiplex PCR; TCRdb stores just in-frame clones and leaves some out. The data hold 170,000 or so clones, with around 87% observed a single time. Specimen: peripheral blood. All receptors come from a man aged 55 to 69 with COVID-19, enrolled during active disease.

The gene calls are TRBV12-3 or TRBV12-4 and TRBJ2-7; no reliable D call. This CDR3 is built from 11 residues. V shed 3 bases and J shed 7 bases, with 7 bases lying between them. The CDR3 DNA reads as TGTGCCAGCAGTTTTTCGACAGAGCAGTACTTC. Encoded protein: CASSFSTEQYF.

The CDR3 DNA follows: TGTGCCAGCAGCTTAGGACTGGGACAGCTAAGCTCTGGGGCCAACGTCCTGACTTTC. Amino acids: CASSLGLGQLSSGANVLTF. This rearrangement joins TRBV11-3 to TRBJ2-6; 7 bases align to TRBD1. With V trimmed by 1 base and J by 0 bases, 9 bases remained unmatched. Germline CDR1 and CDR2: SGHNT and YENEEA. CDR3 length: 19 amino acids.

The chain is built from TRBV5-1 and TRBJ2-3; possibly TRBD2 for D (5 bases). The CDR3 loop spans 15 amino acids. Deletions cut 0 bases from V and 2 bases from J, with 10 bases between. Looked up from germline, CDR1 is SGHRS and CDR2 is YFSETQ. This CDR3 reads CASSLARGPTDTQYF. The CDR3 region has the DNA TGCGCCAGCAGCTTGGCCAGAGGGCCCACAGATACGCAGTATTTT.

This clone turned up a few times. The chain recombines TRBV6-6 with TRBJ2-5; 8 positions match TRBD2. CDR1 is MNHNY and CDR2 is SVGAGI in the germline V gene (reference sequence). The V and J ends lost 2 bases and 0 bases, in that order; junction bases with no gene match: 5. This CDR3 comprises 16 residues. CDR3 in amino acids: CASSYTSSGYQETQYF. CDR3 nucleotide sequence: TGTGCCAGCAGTTACACCTCTAGCGGGTACCAAGAGACCCAGTACTTC.

The genes are TRBV9 and TRBJ1-1; D is possibly TRBD1 (6 bases). This CDR3 comprises 16 residues. CDR1 is SGDLS, CDR2 YYNGEE, per germline. The germline V and J ends were trimmed by 4 bases and 4 bases, with 20 bases remaining between them. The CDR3 sequence: CASSRSGAGWSTEAFF. For the CDR3, the DNA is TGTGCCAGCAGCCGATCAGGGGCCGGATGGAGCACTGAAGCTTTCTTT.

This rearrangement joins TRBV19 to TRBJ2-6; 7 bases fit TRBD1. Germline lookup yields CDR1 LNHDA and CDR2 SQIVND (reference sequence). Germline trimming cut 1 base from V and 1 base from J; bases unmatched to any gene: 13. The CDR3 is 20 residues long. DNA for the CDR3: TGTGCCAGTAGTATAGTTTTGTGGGGACAGTCTCTTTCTGGGGCCAACGTCCTGACTTTC. This translates into CASSIVLWGQSLSGANVLTF.

The CDR3 region has the DNA TGTGCCAGCAGAGGAGACGTCTTCTCTGGAAACACCATATATTTT. It translates to CASRGDVFSGNTIYF. The chain couples TRBV28 to TRBJ1-3, with D unclear. Trimming shortened V by 6 bases and J by 0 bases, and 12 bases separated the two germline ends. The CDR3 totals 15 residues. The germline V gene encodes CDR1 MDHEN and CDR2 SYDVKM.

This chain uses TRBV6-6 with TRBJ2-1; TRBD1 matches 8 bases. Germline V lookup: CDR1 MNHNY, CDR2 SVGAGI (reference sequence). V dropped 7 bases and J dropped 6; count of bases not matched to a gene: 5. The CDR3 totals 13 residues. CDR3 sequence (DNA): TGTGCCAGCACCCTCGACAGGGGCAATGAGCAGTTCTTC. Protein: CASTLDRGNEQFF.

This sequence joins TRBV6-2 or TRBV6-3 and TRBJ2-3; 10 bases line up with TRBD1. CDR3 length: 16 amino acids. CDR1 and CDR2 (germline): MNHEY, SVGEGT. Trimming cost V 2 bases and J 6 bases; bases outside gene matches: 8. This chain's CDR3 is CASSYGQTGGEDTQYF. The CDR3 DNA sequence: TGTGCCAGCAGTTACGGCCAGACAGGGGGCGAGGATACGCAGTATTTT.

The chain couples TRBV14 to TRBJ1-1; D possibly corresponds to TRBD1 (5 bases). The germline V and J ends were trimmed by 3 bases and 5 bases, with 7 bases remaining between them. Germline CDR1 is SGHDN and CDR2 is FVKESK. The CDR3 sequence is 12 residues long. Written as DNA, the CDR3 is TGTGCCAGCAGCCAGGGGCGAACTGAAGCTTTCTTT. Protein sequence: CASSQGRTEAFF. The full variable domain, its missing parts supplied by reference TRBV14 and TRBJ1-1, is EAGVTQFPSHSVIEKGQTVTLRCDPISGHDNLYWYRRVMGKEIKFLLHFVKESKQDESGMPNNRFLAERTGGTYSTLKVQPAELEDSGVYFCASSQGRTEAFFGQGTRLTVV.

This clone showed up just a few times. This chain links TRBV30 with TRBJ1-2; D is unclear. The V gene's germline CDR1 is GTSNPN and CDR2 SVGIG (reference sequence). V lost 8 bases, J lost 2 bases, and 21 bases lay in between. This CDR3 spans 15 amino acids. The CDR3 spells CALKKRAALNYGYTF. CDR3 bases: TGTGCCCTCAAGAAGAGGGCGGCCCTAAACTATGGCTACACCTTC.

J is TRBJ2-7 and V is TRBV7-2, with D possibly matching TRBD2 (6 bases). Germline-derived CDR1 and CDR2 are SGHTA and FQGNSA. This CDR3 has 20 amino acids. V was trimmed by 0 bases and J by 0 bases, leaving 24 bases between them. This chain's CDR3 is CASSLALGRGVIAGSYEQYF. The CDR3 nucleotides are TGTGCCAGCAGCTTAGCCTTGGGTCGCGGGGTCATTGCGGGCTCCTACGAGCAGTACTTC.

The V gene is TRBV7-2, the J gene TRBJ2-3, with D tentatively TRBD2 (5 bases). The CDR3 has 15 amino acids. CDR1 is SGHTA, CDR2 FQGNSA, per germline. V lost 8 bases and J lost 2, with 17 bases in between. DNA for the CDR3: TGTGCCAGCTCAACCACTAGAACCAACACAGATACGCAGTATTTT. Protein sequence: CASSTTRTNTDTQYF.

This sequence joins TRBV3-1 (or the pseudogene TRBV3-2) and TRBJ1-1; TRBD1 might be the D (5 bases). Germline-derived CDR1 and CDR2 are LGHDT and YNNKEL (reference sequence). The CDR3 loop spans 15 amino acids. With 1 base removed from V and 3 bases from J, the gap between germline ends came to 12 bases. The CDR3 reads CASSQGGGAHTEAFF. The CDR3 region has the DNA TGTGCCAGCAGCCAAGGGGGAGGGGCGCACACTGAAGCTTTCTTT.

V is TRBV14 and J is TRBJ1-2, with TRBD1 identical over 7 bases. This CDR3 has 16 residues. Germline V CDR1 and CDR2: SGHDN, FVKESK. Trimming removed 3 bases from V and 8 bases from J; junction bases left unmatched: 15. CDR3 coding DNA: TGTGCCAGCAGCCAGGGGACAGCTATTAATGATAGAGGCTACACCTTC. Protein sequence: CASSQGTAINDRGYTF.

The V gene is TRBV9, the J gene TRBJ1-5; D remains unclear. With 2 bases removed from V and 7 bases from J, the gap between germline ends came to 10 bases. The V gene's germline CDR1 is SGDLS and CDR2 YYNGEE. The CDR3 contains 13 residues. The DNA for the CDR3 is TGTGCCAGCAGCGTTAACTTCCTGCAGCCCCAGCATTTT. Amino acid sequence: CASSVNFLQPQHF.

The rearrangement joins TRBV27 to TRBJ1-1; D is perhaps TRBD1 (6 bases). This CDR3 comprises 15 residues. The ends were cut back, 5 bases at V and 5 bases at J, with 18 bases in the middle. Germline V lookup: CDR1 MNHEY, CDR2 SMNVEV (reference sequence). CDR3: CASSPYGVRGTEAFF. Written as DNA, the CDR3 is TGTGCCAGCAGTCCGTATGGGGTAAGGGGGACTGAAGCTTTCTTT.

The CDR3 sequence is CASGWGRGYTEAFF. The CDR3 DNA sequence: TGTGCTAGTGGTTGGGGCCGGGGGTACACTGAAGCTTTCTTT. The V call is TRBV12-5, the J call TRBJ1-1; tentatively, D is TRBD1 (5 bases). This CDR3 has 14 residues. V shed 4 bases and J shed 3 bases, with 12 bases lying between them. Per the germline V gene, CDR1 is LGHNT and CDR2 is FRNRAP.

The chain has TRBV7-9 and TRBJ1-3; 10 bases are shared with TRBD1. The CDR3 has 14 residues. Germline V CDR1 and CDR2: SEHNR, FQNEAQ (reference sequence). V lost 6 bases, J lost 6 bases, and 5 bases stayed unmatched. The CDR3 spells CASSPTGGENTIYF. The DNA for the CDR3 is TGTGCCAGCAGTCCGACAGGGGGCGAAAACACCATATATTTT.

This clone is a singleton in its sample. The chain joins TRBV11-2 to TRBJ1-1; 8 nucleotides agree with TRBD1. V shed 2 bases, J shed 7 bases, and the junction held 18 bases outside the gene matches. CDR3 length equals 18 residues. CDR1 is SGHAT and CDR2 is FQNNGV in the germline V gene. CDR3 nucleotide sequence: TGTGCCAGCAGCTTATTCCCCTTCGGACAGGGCGTTTCATTTGAAGCTTTCTTT. It yields the protein CASSLFPFGQGVSFEAFF.

This clone was found once. At the DNA level, this CDR3 is encoded by other sequences in the same sample as well. The genes are TRBV11-3 and TRBJ2-2; unclear D gene. Germline V CDR1 and CDR2: SGHNT, YENEEA. The CDR3 has 13 residues. Trimming took 3 bases from V and 3 from J, leaving 5 bases between them. The CDR3 spells CASSFRDTGELFF. For the CDR3, the DNA is TGTGCCAGCAGCTTCCGGGACACCGGGGAGCTGTTTTTT. The full variable domain, in which reference TRBV11-3 and TRBJ2-2 provide the parts outside the CDR3, is EAGVVQSPRYKIIEKKQPVAFWCNPISGHNTLYWYLQNLGQGPELLIRYENEEAVDDSQLPKDRFSAERLKGVDSTLKIQPAELGDSAVYLCASSFRDTGELFFGEGSRLTVL.

This sequence joins TRBV12-2 and TRBJ1-2. TRBV12-2 is listed as a pseudogene. There are 14 residues in the CDR3. DNA of the CDR3: TGTGCAAGTCGCGTGGGGGGAGCTAACTATGGCTACACCTTC. Protein: CASRVGGANYGYTF.

V and J are TRBV11-3 and TRBJ2-1, with D possibly TRBD2 on 5 matching bases. Germline CDR1 is SGHNT and CDR2 is YENEEA. This CDR3 region has 14 residues. The V and J ends lost 4 bases and 4 bases respectively, with 11 bases between them. The CDR3: CASSYGVGYNEQFF. The CDR3 region has the DNA TGTGCCAGCAGCTACGGGGTGGGGTACAATGAGCAGTTCTTC.

V is TRBV3-1 (or the pseudogene TRBV3-2) and J is TRBJ2-5, with 8 nucleotides matching TRBD1. The CDR3 is 13 amino acids. From germline, CDR1 is LGHDT and CDR2 YNNKEL (reference sequence). The V segment lost 4 bases and the J segment 5 bases; nucleotides outside the gene matches: 3. CDR3 DNA: TGTGCCAGCAGCCCCGACAGGGGCGAGACCCAGTACTTC. It codes for CASSPDRGETQYF.

The chain recombines TRBV14 with TRBJ1-2; D gene unclear. The V gene's germline CDR1 is SGHDN and CDR2 FVKESK. V lost 2 bases to trimming and J lost 3 bases, with 19 bases between them. This CDR3 is built from 17 residues. CDR3 nucleotide sequence: TGTGCCAGCAGCCAAACCCAAACCCCGAGTCTGGACTATGGCTACACCTTC. It codes for CASSQTQTPSLDYGYTF.

V and J are TRBV2 and TRBJ2-7; 8 nucleotides line up with TRBD1. This CDR3 comprises 12 residues. Germline values: CDR1 SNHLY, CDR2 FYNNEI. The V gene end was trimmed by 7 bases and the J gene end by 4 bases; junction bases not matched to a gene: 3. Here the CDR3 DNA reads TGTGCCAGCACCGGACAGGGTTACGAGCAGTACTTC. It encodes CASTGQGYEQYF.

The chain has TRBV7-9 and TRBJ2-7; D is possibly TRBD2 (6 bases). V was cut by 5 bases and J by 4 bases, with 18 bases left in between. This CDR3 comprises 15 residues. Germline loops: CDR1 SEHNR, CDR2 FQNEAQ (reference sequence). This CDR3 reads CASSPRGLGEYEQYF. The CDR3 DNA sequence: TGTGCCAGCAGCCCCCGGGGGTTGGGGGAATACGAGCAGTACTTC.

The genes are TRBV24-1 and TRBJ2-1; 8 bases are shared with TRBD1. V lost 4 bases, J lost 7 bases, and 14 bases stayed unmatched. Germline lookup yields CDR1 KGHDR and CDR2 SFDVKD. CDR3 length: 17 amino acids. The CDR3 sequence is CATSDPRQGAMLNEQFF. CDR3 sequence (DNA): TGTGCCACCAGTGACCCGCGGCAGGGGGCAATGTTAAATGAGCAGTTCTTC.

The chain combines TRBV3-1 (or the pseudogene TRBV3-2) with TRBJ1-4; unclear D gene. This CDR3 has 12 amino acids. Germline lookup yields CDR1 LGHDT and CDR2 YNNKEL (reference sequence). V lost 4 bases, J lost 6 bases, and 6 bases lay in between. The CDR3 region is CASSRLDEKLFF. The DNA of the CDR3 is TGTGCCAGCAGCCGCTTAGATGAAAAACTGTTTTTT.

The V and J genes are TRBV19 and TRBJ1-5, with D possibly being TRBD1 (6 bases). The CDR3 has 15 amino acids. Trimming took 5 bases from V and 5 from J, leaving 16 bases between them. Germline-derived CDR1 and CDR2 are LNHDA and SQIVND (reference sequence). This chain's CDR3 is CASSDPQGVYQPQHF. CDR3 DNA sequence: TGTGCCAGTAGTGACCCACAGGGAGTCTATCAGCCCCAGCATTTT.